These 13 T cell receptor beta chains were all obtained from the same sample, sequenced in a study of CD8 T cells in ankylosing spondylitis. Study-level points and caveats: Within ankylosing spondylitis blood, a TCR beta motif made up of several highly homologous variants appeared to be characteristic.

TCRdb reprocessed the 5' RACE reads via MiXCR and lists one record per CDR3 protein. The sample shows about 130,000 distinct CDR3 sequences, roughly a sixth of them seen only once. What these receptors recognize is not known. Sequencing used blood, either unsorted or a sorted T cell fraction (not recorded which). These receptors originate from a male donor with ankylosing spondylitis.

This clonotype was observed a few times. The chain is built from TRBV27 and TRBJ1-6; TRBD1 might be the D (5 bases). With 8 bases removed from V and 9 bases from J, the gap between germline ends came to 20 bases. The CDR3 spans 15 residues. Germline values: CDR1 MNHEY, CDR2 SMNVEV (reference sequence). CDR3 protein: CASSLVGRVVSPLHF. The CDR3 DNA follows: TGTGCCAGCTCACTTGTGGGCAGGGTCGTTTCACCCCTCCACTTT.

The CDR3 spells CASSLRPPGHPEETQYF. The DNA for the CDR3 is TGTGCCAGCAGTTTAAGGCCCCCGGGACACCCTGAAGAGACCCAGTACTTC. The rearrangement uses TRBV27 and TRBJ2-5, with D perhaps matching TRBD1 (6 bases). Trimming shortened V by 2 bases and J by 3 bases, and 19 bases separated the two germline ends. The CDR3 consists of 17 residues. The germline V gene encodes CDR1 MNHEY and CDR2 SMNVEV (reference sequence).

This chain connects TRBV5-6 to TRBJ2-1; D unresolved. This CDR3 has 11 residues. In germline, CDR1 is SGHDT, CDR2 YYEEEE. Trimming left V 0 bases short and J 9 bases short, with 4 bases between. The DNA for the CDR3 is TGTGCCAGCAGCTTGGTTAGTGAGCAGTTCTTC. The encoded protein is CASSLVSEQFF.

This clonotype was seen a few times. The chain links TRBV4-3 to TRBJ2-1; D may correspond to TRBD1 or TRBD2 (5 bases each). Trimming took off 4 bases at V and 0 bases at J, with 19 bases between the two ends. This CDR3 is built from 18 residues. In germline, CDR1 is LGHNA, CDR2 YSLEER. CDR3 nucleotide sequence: TGCGCCAGCAGCCCACTTCCGGGACGCATAAGCTCCTACAATGAGCAGTTCTTC. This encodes CASSPLPGRISSYNEQFF.

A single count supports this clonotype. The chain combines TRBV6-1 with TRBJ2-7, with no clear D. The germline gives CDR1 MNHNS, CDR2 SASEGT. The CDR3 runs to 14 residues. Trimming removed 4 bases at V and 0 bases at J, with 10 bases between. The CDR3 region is CASSAGSDSYEQYF. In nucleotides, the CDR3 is TGTGCCAGCAGTGCCGGGTCAGACTCCTACGAGCAGTACTTC.

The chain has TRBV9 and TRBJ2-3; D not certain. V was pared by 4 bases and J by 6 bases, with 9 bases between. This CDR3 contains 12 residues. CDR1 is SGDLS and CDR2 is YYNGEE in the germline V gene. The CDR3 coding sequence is TGTGCCAGCAGCCCCTCTCCGGATACGCAGTATTTT. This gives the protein CASSPSPDTQYF.

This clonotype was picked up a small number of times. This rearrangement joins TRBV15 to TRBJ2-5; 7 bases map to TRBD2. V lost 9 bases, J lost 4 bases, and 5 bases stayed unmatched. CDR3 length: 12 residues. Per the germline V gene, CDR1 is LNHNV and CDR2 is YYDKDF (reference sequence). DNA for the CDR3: TGTGCCACGCAGGGACTACGAGAGACCCAGTACTTC. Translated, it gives CATQGLRETQYF. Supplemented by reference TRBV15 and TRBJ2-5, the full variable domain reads DAMVIQNPRYQVTQFGKPVTLSCSQTLNHNVMYWYQQKSSQAPKLLFHYYDKDFNNEADTPDNFQSRRPNTSFCFLDIRSPGLGDTAMYLCATQGLRETQYFGPGTRLLVL.

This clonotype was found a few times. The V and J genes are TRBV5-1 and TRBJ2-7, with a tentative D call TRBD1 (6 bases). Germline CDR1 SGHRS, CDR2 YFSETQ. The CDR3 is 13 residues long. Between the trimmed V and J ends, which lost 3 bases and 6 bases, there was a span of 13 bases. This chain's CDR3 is CASSSTGSGEQYF. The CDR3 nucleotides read TGCGCCAGCAGCTCAACAGGGTCCGGCGAGCAGTACTTC.

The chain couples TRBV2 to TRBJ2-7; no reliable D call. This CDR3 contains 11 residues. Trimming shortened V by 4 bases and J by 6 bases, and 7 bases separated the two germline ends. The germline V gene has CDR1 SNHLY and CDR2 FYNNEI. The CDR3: CASSGRVEQYF. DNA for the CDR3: TGTGCCAGCAGTGGAAGAGTCGAGCAGTACTTC.

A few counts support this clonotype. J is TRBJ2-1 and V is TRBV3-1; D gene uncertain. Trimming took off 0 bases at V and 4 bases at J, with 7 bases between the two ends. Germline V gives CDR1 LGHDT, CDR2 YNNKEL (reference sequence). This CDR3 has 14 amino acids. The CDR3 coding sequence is TGTGCCAGCAGCCAAGATCGGCTTTACAATGAGCAGTTCTTC. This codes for CASSQDRLYNEQFF.

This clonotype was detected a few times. In DNA, the CDR3 is TGCGCCAGCAGCCTCCTTGGACCGGACGTAGTCGGTAGGACTTTCTTT. Protein sequence: CASSLLGPDVVGRTFF. The chain employs TRBV4-3 and TRBJ1-1, with D unclear. V was cut by 4 bases and J by 12 bases, with 27 bases left in between. The CDR3 runs 16 residues. Germline V gives CDR1 LGHNA, CDR2 YSLEER.

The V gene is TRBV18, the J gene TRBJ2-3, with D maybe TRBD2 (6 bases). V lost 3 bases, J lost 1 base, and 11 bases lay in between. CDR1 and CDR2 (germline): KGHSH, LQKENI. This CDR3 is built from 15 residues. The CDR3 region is CASSPTGGGTDTQYF. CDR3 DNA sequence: TGTGCCAGCTCACCGACCGGCGGGGGCACAGATACGCAGTATTTT.

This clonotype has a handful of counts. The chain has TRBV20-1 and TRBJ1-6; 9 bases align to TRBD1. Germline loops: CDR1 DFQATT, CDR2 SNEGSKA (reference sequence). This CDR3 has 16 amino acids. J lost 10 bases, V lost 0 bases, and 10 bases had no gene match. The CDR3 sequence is CSARDLGQGTESPLHF. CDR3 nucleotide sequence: TGCAGTGCTAGAGATCTGGGACAGGGCACCGAATCACCCCTCCACTTT.